This T cell receptor beta chain was identified in a study of radiotherapy plus CTLA-4 blockade in lung cancer. Overall study results and limits: Response was reportedly best predicted by early blood T cell clone dynamics, with interferon-beta. Expansion of tumor-derived TCR clones was observed in blood after radiotherapy plus ipilimumab.

Chemo-refractory metastatic non-small-cell lung cancer patients received focal radiation with ipilimumab CTLA-4 blockade. Measured with immunoSEQ multiplex PCR; TCRdb has only the in-frame clones, and not every one. Of 50,000 to 85,000 clones listed, under 85% are singletons. Note on this clone: Its target is not known.

This TCR was sampled from a human donor with non-small cell lung cancer who had a partial response to radiotherapy plus ipilimumab. The input for sequencing was peripheral blood, taken from a patient treated with radiotherapy plus ipilimumab.

CDR3 coding DNA: TGTGCCATCAGTGAGCCGACCGCGGGACAGGGGGCTCTGGGCTACACCTTC. It encodes CAISEPTAGQGALGYTF. V usage is TRBV10-3 and J usage is TRBJ1-2; TRBD1 agrees at 12 bases. The germline V gene has CDR1 ENHRY and CDR2 SYGVKD. The CDR3 runs 17 residues. V gave up 2 bases and J gave up 8 bases; unmatched junction bases: 12.